These 18 T cell receptor beta chains originate from one sample sequenced in a study of cytomegalovirus exposure and HLA in healthy donors. The PCR ran on 60 Vbeta and 13 Jbeta primers. The method was immunoSEQ multiplex PCR; TCRdb's version includes in-frame clones alone and lacks a portion of them. The sample consists of more than 85,000 clones, roughly 80% of them appearing once. Sequencing used PBMCs. Receptor source: a man in his thirties or forties in good health and CMV-seropositive.

The rearrangement joins TRBV7-2 to TRBJ2-3, with D tentatively TRBD1 (6 bases). From germline, CDR1 is SGHTA and CDR2 FQGNSA. V was shortened by 1 base and J by 1 base, with 6 bases between the two germline ends. This CDR3 is 14 amino acids long. CDR3 sequence reads: CASSLDRGTDTQYF. The CDR3 coding sequence is TGTGCCAGCAGCTTAGACAGGGGCACAGATACGCAGTATTTT.

V usage is TRBV7-2 and J usage is TRBJ1-1, with 8 nucleotides matching TRBD1. J gave up 1 base and V 2 bases, and 9 bases lay outside the gene matches. The CDR3 is 17 amino acids. Germline CDR1 is SGHTA and CDR2 is FQGNSA. CDR3: CASSLPRTGSGNTEAFF. The CDR3 nucleotides read TGTGCCAGCAGCTTACCCCGGACAGGGTCGGGGAACACTGAAGCTTTCTTT. The whole variable domain, filled in from reference TRBV7-2 and TRBJ1-1, reads GAGVSQSPSNKVTEKGKDVELRCDPISGHTALYWYRQSLGQGLEFLIYFQGNSAPDKSGLPSDRFSAERTGGSVSTLTIQRTQQEDSAVYLCASSLPRTGSGNTEAFFGQGTRLTVV.

This chain joins TRBV6-6 and TRBJ2-7, with 8 positions matching TRBD2. V gave up 5 bases and J gave up 2 bases; unmatched junction bases: 5. Per the germline V gene, CDR1 is MNHNY and CDR2 is SVGAGI (reference sequence). This CDR3 spans 14 amino acids. The chain's CDR3 is CASSQGLGAYEQYF. In DNA form, the CDR3 reads TGTGCCAGCAGTCAGGGACTAGGGGCCTACGAGCAGTACTTC.

This clone was seen repeatedly, ten times or more. As DNA, the CDR3 is TGTGCCAGCAGTTATGGGGGGGGAGGCACAGATACGCAGTATTTT. The encoded protein is CASSYGGGGTDTQYF. The chain carries TRBV7-9 and TRBJ2-3, with TRBD2 matching 7 bases. The CDR3 loop spans 15 amino acids. In germline, CDR1 is SEHNR, CDR2 FQNEAQ (reference sequence). V shed 6 bases and J 1 base; nucleotides not matched to a gene: 7.

The V gene is TRBV30, the J gene TRBJ1-3, with D possibly matching TRBD1 (5 bases). The CDR3 consists of 12 residues. Trimming stripped 2 bases from V and 8 bases from J, with 10 bases between. Germline values: CDR1 GTSNPN, CDR2 SVGIG (reference sequence). This CDR3 reads CAWSMQGHTIYF. The CDR3 coding sequence is TGTGCCTGGAGTATGCAGGGCCACACCATATATTTT.

The chain uses TRBV19 and TRBJ1-4, with D perhaps matching TRBD1 (5 bases). The CDR3 consists of 14 residues. Germline assignment: CDR1 LNHDA and CDR2 SQIVND (reference sequence). V was cut by 1 base and J by 7 bases, with 10 bases left in between. The CDR3 bases are TGTGCCAGTAGTATAGGCAGGGTGGGTGAAAAACTGTTTTTT. It yields the protein CASSIGRVGEKLFF.

The chain uses TRBV13 and TRBJ2-7; D may be TRBD1 (5 bases). Germline lookup yields CDR1 PRHDT and CDR2 FYEKMQ (reference sequence). The CDR3 runs 14 residues. Trimming took off 2 bases at V and 5 bases at J, with 13 bases between the two ends. The DNA of the CDR3 is TGTGCCAGCAGCTTAAGGGGTCCTGGGCACGAGCAGTACTTC. Its translation: CASSLRGPGHEQYF.

CDR3 nucleotides: TGCGCCAGCAGCAAACTAGCGGGGGAGTCCACAGATACGCAGTATTTT. Residues: CASSKLAGESTDTQYF. The V gene is TRBV4-1, the J gene TRBJ2-3; 11 bases line up with TRBD2. Germline-derived CDR1 and CDR2 are MGHRA and YSYEKL. Losses at the gene ends were 5 bases for V and 2 bases for J; bases not matched to a gene: 6. The CDR3 extends over 16 amino acids.

The table lists this clone with a few counts. The rearrangement links TRBV7-2 to TRBJ2-1, with D perhaps TRBD1 (5 bases). CDR3 length: 15 residues. V gave up 5 bases and J gave up 5 bases, with 16 bases separating them. CDR1 is SGHTA, CDR2 FQGNSA, per germline. The CDR3 sequence: CASSDSLTENNEQFF. The CDR3 region has the DNA TGTGCCAGCAGCGACAGCCTCACAGAGAACAATGAGCAGTTCTTC. Drawing the rest from reference TRBV7-2 and TRBJ2-1, the complete variable domain is GAGVSQSPSNKVTEKGKDVELRCDPISGHTALYWYRQSLGQGLEFLIYFQGNSAPDKSGLPSDRFSAERTGGSVSTLTIQRTQQEDSAVYLCASSDSLTENNEQFFGPGTRLTVL.

Comments on this clone: An end of the junction does not agree with germline; a read error may underlie this. Other nucleotide sequences in the sample specify the same CDR3. The J gene is TRBJ2-3, the V gene TRBV6-5; 8 nucleotides agree with TRBD2. The length of the CDR3 is 15 residues. The V gene's germline CDR1 is MNHEY and CDR2 SVGAGI. The CDR3 protein is CASSPRGGGTDTQYF. The DNA of the CDR3 is TGTGCCAGCAGCCCTCGGGGGGGTGGCACGGATACGCAGTATTTT.

This clone has a handful of counts. This chain links TRBV2 with TRBJ1-2; tentatively, D is TRBD1 (6 bases). Germline CDR1 and CDR2: SNHLY and FYNNEI. Trimming removed 6 bases at V and 1 base at J, with 15 bases between. The CDR3 consists of 15 residues. The CDR3: CASRQGGGSNYGYTF. For the CDR3, the DNA is TGTGCCAGCAGACAGGGAGGGGGTAGTAACTATGGCTACACCTTC.

J is TRBJ2-7 and V is TRBV10-2, with 7 bases matching TRBD2. V was clipped by 2 bases and J by 2 bases; unmatched bases: 0. The CDR3 is made up of 13 amino acids. CDR1 WSHSY and CDR2 SAAADI come from the germline V gene. CDR3: CASSEGLAYEQYF. In nucleotides, the CDR3 is TGCGCCAGCAGTGAGGGACTAGCCTACGAGCAGTACTTC.

This sequence joins TRBV27 and TRBJ1-3; 7 nucleotides agree with TRBD1. Germline V lookup: CDR1 MNHEY, CDR2 SMNVEV (reference sequence). The CDR3 runs to 15 residues. The J segment lost 5 bases and the V segment lost 0 bases, leaving 4 bases of the junction unmatched. As DNA, the CDR3 is TGTGCCAGCAGTTTATCCGGGACAGTACGAAACACCATATATTTT. Translating gives CASSLSGTVRNTIYF.

The V call is TRBV5-1, the J call TRBJ2-7, with 7 bases matching TRBD1. Germline CDR1 is SGHRS and CDR2 is YFSETQ. J lost 0 bases, V lost 6 bases, and 12 bases had no gene match. The CDR3 has 16 amino acids. This CDR3 reads CASTLDRAKGSYEQYF. CDR3 in DNA: TGCGCCAGCACCCTAGACAGGGCCAAAGGCTCCTACGAGCAGTACTTC.

The chain combines TRBV29-1 with TRBJ2-3, with 8 bases that match TRBD1. After removal of 7 bases from V and 3 bases from J, the junction contained 3 bases not matched to a gene. The germline V gene encodes CDR1 SQVTM and CDR2 ANQGSEA. The CDR3 length is 12 residues. CDR3 loop: CSGGQETDTQYF. CDR3 DNA sequence: TGCAGCGGGGGACAGGAGACAGATACGCAGTATTTT.

The CDR3 reads CASSPRTGYSNQPQHF. For the CDR3, the DNA is TGTGCCAGCAGTCCACGGACAGGGTATAGCAATCAGCCCCAGCATTTT. This chain links TRBV27 with TRBJ1-5; 8 bases are shared with TRBD1. This CDR3 comprises 16 residues. The V segment lost 5 bases and the J segment 0 bases; nucleotides outside the gene matches: 6. Germline V lookup: CDR1 MNHEY, CDR2 SMNVEV (reference sequence).

The rearrangement joins TRBV4-1 to TRBJ2-7; 11 bases match TRBD2. The CDR3 consists of 16 residues. Germline V lookup: CDR1 MGHRA, CDR2 YSYEKL. With 5 bases clipped from V and 4 bases from J, the junction kept 10 bases outside the gene matches. CDR3 sequence reads: CASSESVAGGPYEQYF. CDR3 sequence (DNA): TGCGCCAGCAGCGAATCCGTAGCGGGGGGGCCTTACGAGCAGTACTTC.

The chain uses TRBV7-9 and TRBJ1-2; 7 bases agree with TRBD1. V lost 3 bases to trimming and J lost 6 bases; unmatched junction nucleotides: 4. The length of the CDR3 is 13 residues. Per the germline V gene, CDR1 is SEHNR and CDR2 is FQNEAQ (reference sequence). CDR3 sequence reads: CASSFGQVHGYTF. The CDR3 DNA reads as TGTGCCAGCAGCTTTGGACAGGTTCATGGCTACACCTTC.